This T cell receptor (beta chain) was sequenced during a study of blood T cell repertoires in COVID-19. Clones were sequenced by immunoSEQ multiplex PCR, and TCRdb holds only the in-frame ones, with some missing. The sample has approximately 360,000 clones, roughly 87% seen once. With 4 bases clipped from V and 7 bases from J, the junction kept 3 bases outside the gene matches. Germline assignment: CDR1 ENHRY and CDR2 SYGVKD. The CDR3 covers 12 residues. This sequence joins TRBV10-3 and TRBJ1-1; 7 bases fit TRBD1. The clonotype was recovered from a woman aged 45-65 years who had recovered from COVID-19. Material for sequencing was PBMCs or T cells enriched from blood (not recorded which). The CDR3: CAISVQGIEAFF. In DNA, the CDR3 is TGTGCCATCAGTGTACAGGGGATTGAAGCTTTCTTT.